This T cell receptor beta chain was found in a study of shared clonotypes between healthy human individuals (TCRdb year 2020). Regarding the study in general: Two women and three men aged 18 to 49 years were included in the cohort. For each donor, CD4 naive and CD4 memory were each run on three plates, CD8 naive on two plates, and CD8 memory on one plate. The study deeply sequenced blood TCR repertoires of about 5 healthy adults to estimate repertoire size and the extent of clonotype sharing between individuals. Different laboratories and diverse techniques were used to prepare libraries and sequence TCR repertoires, to increase sequencing depth and limit assay-specific biases. Between about 0.94 and 8.9 billion PBMCs per donor were obtained by leukapheresis. On the study overall, not on this receptor specifically: Sampling was restricted to blood, and TCR repertoires in tissues likely differ from the TCR repertoires found in blood. Rarefaction of sorted-subset datasets indicated incomplete sequencing despite the large sequencing depth. Naive subsets generally had larger estimated clonotype richness than memory subsets. About 5% of naive CD4, more than 3% of naive CD8, roughly 2.4% of memory CD4, and 0.4% of memory CD8 clonotypes were shared across four donors. The genetic and exposure-history diversity represented was limited by the small number of donors. Clonotypes shared by all four sorted-subset donors showed higher generation probabilities than non-shared clonotypes. Pairwise subsampling led to the expectation that sequencing depth would affect the degree of clonotype sharing among donors.

Donors were healthy HIV-negative adults with no recently reported acute infections or vaccinations. Every donor was a Caucasian adult living in Nashville, Tennessee, USA. Magnetic negative selection was used to enrich CD4+ T cells, after which naive cells were positively selected on CD45RA and the negative fraction became the memory subset. Blood was collected by leukapheresis, and PBMCs were isolated by Ficoll-Histopaque density gradient centrifugation and then cryopreserved in liquid nitrogen vapor phase. Analytical flow cytometry was used to check the purity and quantity of each magnetically sorted T cell population. Each sorted fraction had its genomic DNA isolated and then quantified by UV absorbance on a Nanodrop 2000c. As concerns this clone: Its antigen specificity is not known. Qualities for individual bases were not recorded, and no much larger clone is one base off.

The germline V and J ends show losses of 4 bases and 0 bases respectively, and no gene match explains 9 bases of the junction. The germline V gene (reference sequence) specifies SGHNT as CDR1 and YYREEE as CDR2. From cysteine to phenylalanine, the CDR3 is 17 amino acids long. Only CDR3 DNA is held: 51 bases, read in frame from base 1. Using the deep immunoSEQ assay, multiplex PCR amplified TCR CDR3 regions from genomic DNA. For each cell subset, the extracted genomic DNA was distributed evenly across all wells of several immunoSEQ 96-well plates, and each plate served as one replicate. For sorted subsets, each replicate PCR was loaded with roughly 200 ng genomic DNA, equivalent to roughly 30,000 T cell genomes. The purified libraries were quantified using a Qubit 3.0 fluorometer, sized with a Bioanalyzer 2100, and then quantified again using the KAPA Library Quantification kit. A separate single-read 150-cycle Illumina NextSeq 550 flow cell was used to sequence each immunoSEQ 96-well plate. In the original analysis: Because only junctional sequences without quality scores were contained in the immunoSEQ output, filtering matching that applied to full-length reads could not be performed. To assign V/J genes and CDR3, sequences were annotated using PyIR, a Python wrapper for IgBLAST v1.9, with IMGT germline references. Reads were filtered out if the reads had weak V/J assignments (E-value above 1e-6), no CDR3, stop codons, out-of-frame junctions, or ambiguous translated residues. V3J clonotypes were defined as sequences sharing an identical inferred V gene, J gene, and CDR3 amino acid sequence. Percentage overlap between repertoires was calculated by dividing the number of shared unique clonotypes by the size of the smaller repertoire. Richness of each repertoire was evaluated using RTK rarefaction, the Chao1 estimator, and Recon v2.1 estimates of unobserved clonotypes. For all TCRbeta clonotypes obtained by the gDNA method from several donors, generation probabilities were computed with OLGA. Imported from immuneACCESS, the table was reduced by TCRdb to in-frame sequences with V and J called. These copies leave out some clones; in studies compared against another copy, an unresolved V gene accounts for under half, and the cause of the remainder is not known. The V and J calls and clone size are taken from that table; D and trimming were inferred from the DNA. The sample has some 2.4 million clones on record, roughly 93% of them singletons. 0.36% of the sample lies in the top ten.

The sequence is built from TRBV5-4 and TRBJ2-3; 9 middle bases align to TRBD2. Sequencing was performed on naive CD4+ T cells from PBMCs. According to the study, the label for this sample's cell subset or site signals: CD45RA+ positively selected. The origin of this receptor is a man aged 18-30 years in good health. Some clones in this sample may be carry-over from other donors' samples. The sequence in DNA is TGTGCCAGCAGCACGGGCGGGAGCGGGGGGAGCACAGATACGCAGTATTTT. Its product reads: CASSTGGSGGSTDTQYF.